This is a list of T cell receptor beta chains from one sample in a study of T-cell memory formation after mild COVID-19. MiXCR, applied by TCRdb to the 5' RACE reads, yields one record per CDR3 protein. Among about 320,000 distinct CDR3 sequences listed, roughly an eighth were seen once. The sequencing sample was made of PBMCs or a T cell subset sorted from them (not recorded which). Source of these receptors: a man younger than 30 who had mild COVID-19 (a few samples of this study predate the infection). Cell type and time point are not known. Each CDR3 is given with its conserved first and last residue. A D gene is named only where the DNA matches it firmly. Not all rows give a size; the values are once, few, many and, for expanded clones, a class.

DNA: TGTGCCACCAGTGATCCCCCGTCGGAAGGGTCGGGGGAGCAGTTCTTC
CDR3: CATSDPPSEGSGEQFF
J: TRBJ2-1
D: NA
V: TRBV24-1
size: few

DNA: TGTGCCAGCAGTTATAGCGGGGGGTCTGGGAGCTCCTACAATGAGCAGTTCTTC
CDR3: CASSYSGGSGSSYNEQFF
J: TRBJ2-1
D: TRBD2
V: TRBV12-3/TRBV12-4
size: NA

DNA: TGCGCCAGCAGCCAAGGACTAGCGGGGGCGTACGGGGAGCTGTTTTTT
CDR3: CASSQGLAGAYGELFF
J: TRBJ2-2
D: TRBD2
V: TRBV4-3
size: few

DNA: TGTGCCAGCAGCTTAAGGCGGGGCCGTGGAGATACGCAGTATTTT
CDR3: CASSLRRGRGDTQYF
J: TRBJ2-3
D: NA
V: TRBV7-3
size: few

DNA: TGTGCCAGCAGCTTAGGTCGACTGGGGGCGGACACTGAAGCTTTCTTT
CDR3: CASSLGRLGADTEAFF
J: TRBJ1-1
D: NA
V: TRBV7-9
size: NA

DNA: TGCGCCAGCAGCTTGTCGGCCTCCTCCTACAATGAGCAGTTCTTC
CDR3: CASSLSASSYNEQFF
J: TRBJ2-1
D: NA
V: TRBV5-1
size: many

DNA: TGTGCCAGCAGCCAAGATCAGAGGGAAGTGATTTACACTGAAGCTTTCTTT
CDR3: CASSQDQREVIYTEAFF
J: TRBJ1-1
D: NA
V: TRBV3-1
size: NA

DNA: TGTGCCAGCAGTCGACTAGCGTTCGAGCAGTACTTC
CDR3: CASSRLAFEQYF
J: TRBJ2-7
D: TRBD2
V: TRBV6-2/TRBV6-3
size: few

DNA: TGTGCCAGCAGCCCATGGGGAGGGGGCCTACGAGAAGCTTTCTTT
CDR3: CASSPWGGGLREAFF
J: TRBJ1-1
D: TRBD1
V: TRBV7-2
size: NA

DNA: TGCGCCAGCAGGAGCCTCACACGCAACACTGAAGCTTTCTTT
CDR3: CASRSLTRNTEAFF
J: TRBJ1-1
D: NA
V: TRBV4-1
size: many

DNA: TGCGCCAGCAGCCAGGGCTGGGCGGGGTTTGAGCAGTTCTTC
CDR3: CASSQGWAGFEQFF
J: TRBJ2-1
D: NA
V: TRBV4-3
size: NA

DNA: TGCAGTGTAGTCACAGGGGCCTACTACAATGAGCAGTTCTTC
CDR3: CSVVTGAYYNEQFF
J: TRBJ2-1
D: TRBD1
V: TRBV20-1
size: few

DNA: TGCGCCAGTTCGACAGGGCGATCGAATGAGCAGTTCTTC
CDR3: CASSTGRSNEQFF
J: TRBJ2-1
D: TRBD1
V: TRBV10-2
size: NA

DNA: TGTGCCAGCAGCGTCCTCCTTACAGCGAACACTGAAGCTTTCTTT
CDR3: CASSVLLTANTEAFF
J: TRBJ1-1
D: NA
V: TRBV9
size: few

DNA: TGTGCCAGCAGCTTAAGCGGGGGGGCGGATAGCACAGATACGCAGTATTTT
CDR3: CASSLSGGADSTDTQYF
J: TRBJ2-3
D: TRBD2
V: TRBV7-2
size: many

DNA: TGTGCCAGCAGCTACAGGGGGCCAACAGATACGCAGTATTTT
CDR3: CASSYRGPTDTQYF
J: TRBJ2-3
D: TRBD1
V: TRBV27
size: NA

DNA: TGTGCCAGCGCCTCTTCGCGGGGGGGCGATCAGCAGTTCTTC
CDR3: CASASSRGGDQQFF
J: TRBJ2-1
D: TRBD2
V: TRBV12-3/TRBV12-4
size: few

DNA: TGTGCCAGCAGCTTAGGGGCAGGACGACTCAATGAGCAGTTCTTC
CDR3: CASSLGAGRLNEQFF
J: TRBJ2-1
D: NA
V: TRBV7-2
size: NA

DNA: TGTGCCAGCAGTCCTTCTAGGAGCTTTAATGAAAAACTGTTTTTT
CDR3: CASSPSRSFNEKLFF
J: TRBJ1-4
D: NA
V: TRBV27
size: NA

DNA: TGTGCCAGCAGGAGGGATGGGACGCGGAACTATGGCTACACCTTC
CDR3: CASRRDGTRNYGYTF
J: TRBJ1-2
D: NA
V: TRBV6-1
size: NA

DNA: TGTGCCAGCACCCTACACAAGGATGCTTTCTTT
CDR3: CASTLHKDAFF
J: TRBJ1-1
D: NA
V: TRBV7-2
size: NA

DNA: TGTGCCAGCAGTTCTCGACGAGAGAACACTGAAGCTTTCTTT
CDR3: CASSSRRENTEAFF
J: TRBJ1-1
D: NA
V: TRBV28
size: few

DNA: TGCGCCAGCAGCTTGCGCCAGGGGGCGAATGAGCAGTTCTTC
CDR3: CASSLRQGANEQFF
J: TRBJ2-1
D: TRBD1
V: TRBV5-1
size: few

DNA: TGCGCCAGCAGCTTGGAACCGGCCGCAGATACGCAGTATTTT
CDR3: CASSLEPAADTQYF
J: TRBJ2-3
D: NA
V: TRBV5-1
size: NA

DNA: TGTGCCAGCAGTGAATACCAATACAATGAGCAGTTCTTC
CDR3: CASSEYQYNEQFF
J: TRBJ2-1
D: NA
V: TRBV25-1
size: NA

DNA: TGTGCCAGCAGCACCGGGACACTTCAGACCCAGTACTTC
CDR3: CASSTGTLQTQYF
J: TRBJ2-5
D: NA
V: TRBV5-6
size: many